The T cell receptor beta chain described here comes from a study of blood T cells in healthy people across ages. Study findings and constraints: Naive CD4+ cells and diversity were both higher in long-lived donors than in aged donors.

The draw of peripheral blood yielded roughly 9.4 milliliters from each donor. For the second PCR, which ran for about 7 to 12 cycles, a sample-barcoded 5' primer and a J-beta primer mix were used. Each cDNA molecule was tagged by a template-switch adaptor that had 12 random nucleotides. TCRdb ran MiXCR on the 5' RACE reads and lists one entry per CDR3 protein. This sample yields about 1 million distinct CDR3 sequences, of which 40% to 50% are seen a single time; under 20% belongs to the top ten. This clonotype was observed a handful of times. No antigen is known for it. There are 18 residues in the CDR3. CDR1 is LGHNA and CDR2 is YNFKEQ in the germline V gene. The ends were cut back, 4 bases at V and 2 bases at J, with 24 bases in the middle.

The chain is built from TRBV4-2 and TRBJ2-7; D could derive from TRBD1 or TRBD2 (6 bases each). Specimen: blood. This sequence was found in a woman aged 55-75 years in good health. The CDR3 protein is CASSPGWGGRGLPYEQYF. The CDR3 DNA is TGTGCCAGCAGCCCAGGGTGGGGTGGCCGGGGGCTTCCCTACGAGCAGTACTTC.